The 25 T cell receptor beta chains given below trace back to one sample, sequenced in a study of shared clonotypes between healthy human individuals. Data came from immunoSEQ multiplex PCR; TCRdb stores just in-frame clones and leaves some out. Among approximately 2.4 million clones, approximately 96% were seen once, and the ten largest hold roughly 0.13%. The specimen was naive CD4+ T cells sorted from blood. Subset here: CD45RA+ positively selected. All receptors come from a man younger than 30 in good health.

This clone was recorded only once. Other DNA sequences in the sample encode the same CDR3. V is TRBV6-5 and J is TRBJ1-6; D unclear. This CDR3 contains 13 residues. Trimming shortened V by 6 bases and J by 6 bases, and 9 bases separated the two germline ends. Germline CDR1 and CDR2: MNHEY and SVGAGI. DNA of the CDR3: TGTGCCAGCAGGAGACCGAGTAATTCACCCCTCCACTTT. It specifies CASRRPSNSPLHF.

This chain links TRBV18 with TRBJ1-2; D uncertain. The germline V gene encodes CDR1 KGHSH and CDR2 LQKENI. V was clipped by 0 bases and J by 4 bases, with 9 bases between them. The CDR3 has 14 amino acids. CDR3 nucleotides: TGTGCCAGCTCACCACCGTCGGGGTCCTATGGCTACACCTTC. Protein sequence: CASSPPSGSYGYTF.

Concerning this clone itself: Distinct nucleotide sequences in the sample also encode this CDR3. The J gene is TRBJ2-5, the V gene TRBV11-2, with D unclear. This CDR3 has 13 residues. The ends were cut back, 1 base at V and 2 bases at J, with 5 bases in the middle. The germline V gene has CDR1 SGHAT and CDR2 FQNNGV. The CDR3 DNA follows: TGTGCCAGCAGCTTAGGTAGACAAGAGACCCAGTACTTC. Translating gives CASSLGRQETQYF.

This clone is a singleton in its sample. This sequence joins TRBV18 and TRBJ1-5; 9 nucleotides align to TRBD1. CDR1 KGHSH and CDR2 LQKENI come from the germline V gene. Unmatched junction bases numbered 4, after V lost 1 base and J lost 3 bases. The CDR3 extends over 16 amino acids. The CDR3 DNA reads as TGTGCCAGCTCACCACTCGGGACAGGGACCAATCAGCCCCAGCATTTT. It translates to CASSPLGTGTNQPQHF.

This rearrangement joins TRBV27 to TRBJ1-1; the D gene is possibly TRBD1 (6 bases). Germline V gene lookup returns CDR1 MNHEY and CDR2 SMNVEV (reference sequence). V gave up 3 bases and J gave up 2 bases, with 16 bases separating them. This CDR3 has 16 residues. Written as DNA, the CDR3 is TGTGCCAGCAGTTTTAGTATAGGGGGGTTAAACACTGAAGCTTTCTTT. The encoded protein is CASSFSIGGLNTEAFF.

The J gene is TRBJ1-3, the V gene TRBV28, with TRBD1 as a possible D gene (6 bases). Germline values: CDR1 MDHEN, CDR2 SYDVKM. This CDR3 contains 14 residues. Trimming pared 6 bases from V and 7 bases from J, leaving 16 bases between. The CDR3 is CASSQGGDRNTIYF. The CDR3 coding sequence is TGTGCCAGCAGCCAAGGGGGGGATCGGAACACCATATATTTT.

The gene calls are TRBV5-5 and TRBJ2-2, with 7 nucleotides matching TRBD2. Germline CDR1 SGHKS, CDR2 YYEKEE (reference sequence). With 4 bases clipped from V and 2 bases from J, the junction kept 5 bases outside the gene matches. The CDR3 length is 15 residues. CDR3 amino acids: CASSPGTTNTGELFF. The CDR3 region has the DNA TGTGCCAGCAGCCCCGGGACTACTAACACCGGGGAGCTGTTTTTT.

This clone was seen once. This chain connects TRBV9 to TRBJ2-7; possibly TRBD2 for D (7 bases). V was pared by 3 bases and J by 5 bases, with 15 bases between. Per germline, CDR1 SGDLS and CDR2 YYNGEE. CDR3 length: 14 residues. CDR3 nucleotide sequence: TGTGCCAGCAGCGCCTTGGGGGGGCTGAACGAGCAGTACTTC. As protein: CASSALGGLNEQYF. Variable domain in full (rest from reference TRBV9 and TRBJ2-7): DSGVTQTPKHLITATGQRVTLRCSPRSGDLSVYWYQQSLDQGLQFLIQYYNGEERAKGNILERFSAQQFPDLHSELNLSSLELGDSALYFCASSALGGLNEQYFGPGTRLTVT.

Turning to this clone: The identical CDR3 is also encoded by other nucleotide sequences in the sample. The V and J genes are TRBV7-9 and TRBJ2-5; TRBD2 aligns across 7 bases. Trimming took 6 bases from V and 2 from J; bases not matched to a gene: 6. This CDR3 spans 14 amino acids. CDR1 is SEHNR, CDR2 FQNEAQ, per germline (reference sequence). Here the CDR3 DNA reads TGTGCCAGCAGTTTGAGTAGCGGGCAAGAGACCCAGTACTTC. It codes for CASSLSSGQETQYF.

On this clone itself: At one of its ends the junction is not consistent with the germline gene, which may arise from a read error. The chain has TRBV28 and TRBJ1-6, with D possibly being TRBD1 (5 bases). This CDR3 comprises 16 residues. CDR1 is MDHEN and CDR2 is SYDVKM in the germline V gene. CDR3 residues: CASSFGGPTINLPLHF. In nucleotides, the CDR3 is TGTGCCAGCAGTTTCGGGGGACCAACTATTAATTTACCCCTCCACTTT.

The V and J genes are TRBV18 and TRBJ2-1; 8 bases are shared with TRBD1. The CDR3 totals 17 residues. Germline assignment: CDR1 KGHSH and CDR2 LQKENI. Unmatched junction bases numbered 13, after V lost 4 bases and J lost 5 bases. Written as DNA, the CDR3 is TGTGCCAGCTCACTGCTATCAGGGGGCCTCTCTAACAATGAGCAGTTCTTC. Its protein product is CASSLLSGGLSNNEQFF.

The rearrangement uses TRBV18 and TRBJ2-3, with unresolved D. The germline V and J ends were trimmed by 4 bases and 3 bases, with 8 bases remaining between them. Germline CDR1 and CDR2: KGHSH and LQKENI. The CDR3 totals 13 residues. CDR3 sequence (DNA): TGTGCCAGCTCACTCCTACGGACAGATACGCAGTATTTT. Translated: CASSLLRTDTQYF.

The chain's CDR3 is CASSSLLGQGYTEAFF. As DNA, the CDR3 is TGTGCCAGCAGTTCATTGCTCGGACAGGGGTACACTGAAGCTTTCTTT. This chain connects TRBV28 to TRBJ1-1, with 9 bases matching TRBD1. The CDR3 runs 16 residues. Losses at the gene ends were 4 bases for V and 3 bases for J; bases not matched to a gene: 9. Germline CDR1 MDHEN, CDR2 SYDVKM. Supplemented by reference TRBV28 and TRBJ1-1, the full variable domain reads DVKVTQSSRYLVKRTGEKVFLECVQDMDHENMFWYRQDPGLGLRLIYFSYDVKMKEKGDIPEGYSVSREKKERFSLILESASTNQTSMYLCASSSLLGQGYTEAFFGQGTRLTVV.

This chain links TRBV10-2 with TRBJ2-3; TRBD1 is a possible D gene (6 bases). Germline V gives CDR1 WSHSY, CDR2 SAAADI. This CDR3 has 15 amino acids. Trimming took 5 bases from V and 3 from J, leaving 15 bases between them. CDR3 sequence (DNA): TGCGCCAGCAGTTCCCAGGGGACCTGGACAGATACGCAGTATTTT. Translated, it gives CASSSQGTWTDTQYF.

CDR3 residues: CASSPLSGTTTNEKLFF. The CDR3 nucleotides are TGTGCCAGCTCACCATTGTCAGGGACAACAACTAATGAAAAACTGTTTTTT. The gene calls are TRBV18 and TRBJ1-4, with a weak D call TRBD1 (6 bases). Germline V gene sequence: CDR1 KGHSH, CDR2 LQKENI. The ends were cut back, 2 bases at V and 0 bases at J, with 13 bases in the middle. The CDR3 has 17 amino acids. The full variable domain, its missing parts supplied by reference TRBV18 and TRBJ1-4, is NAGVMQNPRHLVRRRGQEARLRCSPMKGHSHVYWYRQLPEEGLKFMVYLQKENIIDESGMPKERFSAEFPKEGPSILRIQQVVRGDSAAYFCASSPLSGTTTNEKLFFGSGTQLSVL.

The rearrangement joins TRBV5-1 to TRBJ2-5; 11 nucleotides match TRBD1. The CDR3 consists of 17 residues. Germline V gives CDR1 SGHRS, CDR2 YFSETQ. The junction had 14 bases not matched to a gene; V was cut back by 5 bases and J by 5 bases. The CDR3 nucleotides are TGCGCCAGCAGGAATAATCCCGGGACAGGGGGAGGTGAGACCCAGTACTTC. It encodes CASRNNPGTGGGETQYF.

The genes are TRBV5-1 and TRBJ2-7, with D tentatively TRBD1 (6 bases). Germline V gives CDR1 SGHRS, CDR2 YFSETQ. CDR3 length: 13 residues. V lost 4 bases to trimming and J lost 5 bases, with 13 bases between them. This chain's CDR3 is CASSIGQSNEQYF. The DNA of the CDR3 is TGCGCCAGCAGCATCGGACAGTCCAACGAGCAGTACTTC.

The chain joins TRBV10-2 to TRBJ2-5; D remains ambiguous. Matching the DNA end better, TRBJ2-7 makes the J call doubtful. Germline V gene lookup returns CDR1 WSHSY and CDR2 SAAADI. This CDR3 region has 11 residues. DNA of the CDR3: TGCGCCAGCAGTGAGTGGCACGAGCAGTACTTC. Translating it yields CASSEWHEQYF.

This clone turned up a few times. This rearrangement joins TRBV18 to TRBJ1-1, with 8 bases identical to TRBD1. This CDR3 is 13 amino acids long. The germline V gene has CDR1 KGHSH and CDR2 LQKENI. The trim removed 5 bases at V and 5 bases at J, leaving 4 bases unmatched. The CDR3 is CASSSGQGTEAFF. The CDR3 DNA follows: TGTGCCAGCTCATCCGGACAGGGAACTGAAGCTTTCTTT.

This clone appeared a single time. The CDR3 here is CASSLVFRTSGNEQFF. The CDR3 DNA follows: TGTGCCAGCAGCTTAGTATTTAGAACTAGCGGGAATGAGCAGTTCTTC. The rearrangement links TRBV11-2 to TRBJ2-1; 9 bases map to TRBD2. Germline-derived CDR1 and CDR2 are SGHAT and FQNNGV. V lost 1 base, J lost 7 bases, and 8 bases stayed unmatched. The CDR3 has 16 residues.

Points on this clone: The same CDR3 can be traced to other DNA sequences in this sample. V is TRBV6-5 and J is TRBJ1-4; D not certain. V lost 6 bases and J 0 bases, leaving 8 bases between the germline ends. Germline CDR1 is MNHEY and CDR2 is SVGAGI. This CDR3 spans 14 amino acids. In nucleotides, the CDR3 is TGTGCCAGCAGCCGTACTTCAACTAATGAAAAACTGTTTTTT. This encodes CASSRTSTNEKLFF.

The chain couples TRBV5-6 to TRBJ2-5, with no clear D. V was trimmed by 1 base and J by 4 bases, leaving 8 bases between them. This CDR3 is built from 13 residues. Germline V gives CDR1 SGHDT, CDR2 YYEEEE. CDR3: CASSLTAPETQYF. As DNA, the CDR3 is TGTGCCAGCAGCTTGACGGCCCCAGAGACCCAGTACTTC. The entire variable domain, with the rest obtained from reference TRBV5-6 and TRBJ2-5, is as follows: DAGVTQSPTHLIKTRGQQVTLRCSPKSGHDTVSWYQQALGQGPQFIFQYYEEEERQRGNFPDRFSGHQFPNYSSELNVNALLLGDSALYLCASSLTAPETQYFGPGTRLLVL.

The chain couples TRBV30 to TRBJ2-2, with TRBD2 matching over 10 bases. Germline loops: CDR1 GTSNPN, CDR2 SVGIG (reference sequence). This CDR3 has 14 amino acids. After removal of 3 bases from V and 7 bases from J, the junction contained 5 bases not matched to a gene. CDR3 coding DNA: TGTGCCTGGAGGTCTAGCGGGAGTGACGGGGAGCTGTTTTTT. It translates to CAWRSSGSDGELFF.

The CDR3 region has the DNA TGCGCCAGCAGCCAAGAGAGGCAATTTGAGCAGTTCTTC. Translation: CASSQERQFEQFF. The gene calls are TRBV4-3 and TRBJ2-1; D gene ambiguous. The CDR3 runs 13 residues. The germline V gene encodes CDR1 LGHNA and CDR2 YSLEER. V was shortened by 0 bases and J by 9 bases, with 9 bases between the two germline ends.

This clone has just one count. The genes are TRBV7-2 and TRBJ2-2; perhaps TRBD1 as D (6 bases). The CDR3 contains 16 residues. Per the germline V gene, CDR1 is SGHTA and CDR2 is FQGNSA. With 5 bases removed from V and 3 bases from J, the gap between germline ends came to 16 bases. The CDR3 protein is CASSHRGAGDTGELFF. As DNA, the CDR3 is TGTGCCAGCAGCCACCGAGGAGCAGGGGACACCGGGGAGCTGTTTTTT.